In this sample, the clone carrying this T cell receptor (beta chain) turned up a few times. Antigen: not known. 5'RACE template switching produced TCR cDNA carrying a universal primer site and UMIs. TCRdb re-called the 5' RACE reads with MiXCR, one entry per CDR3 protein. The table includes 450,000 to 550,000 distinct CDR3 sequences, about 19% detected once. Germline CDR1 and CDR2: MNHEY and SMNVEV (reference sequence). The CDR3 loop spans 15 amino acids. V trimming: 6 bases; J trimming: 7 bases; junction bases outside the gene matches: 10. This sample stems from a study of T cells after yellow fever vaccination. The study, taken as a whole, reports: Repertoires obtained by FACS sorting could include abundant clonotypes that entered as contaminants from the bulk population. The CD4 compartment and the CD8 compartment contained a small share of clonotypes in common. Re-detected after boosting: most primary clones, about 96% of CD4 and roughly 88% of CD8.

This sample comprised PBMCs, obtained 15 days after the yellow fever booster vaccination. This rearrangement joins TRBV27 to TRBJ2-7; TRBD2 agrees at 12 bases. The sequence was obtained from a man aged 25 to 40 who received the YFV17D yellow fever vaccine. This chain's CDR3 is CASRGASGRGREQYF. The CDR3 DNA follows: TGTGCCAGCAGGGGCGCTAGCGGGAGGGGCCGTGAGCAGTACTTC.